This T cell receptor (beta chain) comes out of a study of blood T cell repertoires in COVID-19. Study details: Donors in the United States, Italy and Spain gave samples during acute or convalescent COVID-19. In each case, the material was cDNA or gDNA derived from T cells, B-cell-depleted T cells, or PBMCs.

Looked up from germline, CDR1 is ENHRY and CDR2 is SYGVKD. The CDR3 spans 16 residues. With 5 bases clipped from V and 2 bases from J, the junction kept 11 bases outside the gene matches. Methods used by the authors: Cell counts per sample came from amplifying reference gene primers. Clones were read by immunoSEQ multiplex PCR, and TCRdb kept only the in-frame ones, dropping some. V and J calls and clone size are given by that table; D and trimming were obtained from the DNA. The sample lists hundreds of thousands of clones; over 70% were seen once. The chain has TRBV10-3 and TRBJ2-5; 7 nucleotides align to TRBD1. Sequences were obtained from peripheral blood. The clonotype comes from a woman in her forties or fifties with acute or convalescent COVID-19. Written as DNA, the CDR3 is TGTGCCATCAGTAGCCCGCCGGGACAGAGGCAAGAGACCCAGTACTTC. This codes for CAISSPPGQRQETQYF.